This T cell receptor (beta chain) comes out of a study of T cell responses to AZD1222 COVID-19 vaccine. Points from the study as a whole: Clonal diversity may have been underestimated, and the donors were mostly white British, with more females than males. Of spike-specific TCRs, nearly half reportedly target regions left unmutated in variants. The study sampled repertoires only after the peak T cell response.

V lost 4 bases, J lost 10 bases, and 6 bases stayed unmatched. Germline CDR1 KGHSH, CDR2 LQKENI. This CDR3 is built from 13 residues. Sequencing used immunoSEQ multiplex PCR; TCRdb keeps in-frame clones, though not all of them. The table includes some 180,000 clones, about nine tenths detected once. As for this clone: Its antigen is still unknown.

This sequence joins TRBV18 and TRBJ2-1; 8 nucleotides match TRBD1. This specimen consisted of peripheral blood, obtained 28 days after the second AZD1222 dose. The sequence came from an adult who received the AZD1222 COVID-19 vaccine. This CDR3 reads CASSLQGAWEQFF. Here the CDR3 DNA reads TGTGCCAGCTCACTCCAGGGGGCTTGGGAGCAGTTCTTC.